This T cell receptor beta chain was profiled in a study of T cells in Graves' hyperthyroidism and ophthalmopathy. Looking at the study overall: Prior to any treatment, at the point of initial diagnosis, peripheral blood was collected.

The V and J ends lost 5 bases and 3 bases, in that order; junction bases with no gene match: 5. The CDR3 spans 15 residues. Germline V CDR1 and CDR2: SEHNR, FQNEAQ (reference sequence). Diagnoses rested on clinical symptoms, serum thyroxine and TRAb, thyroid ultrasound and orbital computed tomography. Broader study findings: Ophthalmopathy was separated from stable hyperthyroidism by a 13 V-J model.

The investigators amplified TCR beta CDR3 regions from RNA transcripts. Researchers ran a first-round RT-PCR on the TCR CDR3 using the HTBI primer set. Each CDR3 protein is one row after TCRdb ran MiXCR on the multiplex PCR reads. In the table there are around 340,000 distinct CDR3 sequences, roughly 15% of which are singletons. In this sample, this clonotype turned up many times. Its antigen is unknown. This receptor was taken from a woman in her twenties or thirties with Graves' hyperthyroidism that later progressed to Graves' ophthalmopathy. V and J are TRBV7-9 and TRBJ1-2, with 11 bases matching TRBD1. What was sequenced was blood. CDR3 region: CASSAGTGGDYGYTF. The CDR3, as DNA: TGTGCCAGCAGCGCGGGGACAGGGGGTGACTATGGCTACACCTTC.